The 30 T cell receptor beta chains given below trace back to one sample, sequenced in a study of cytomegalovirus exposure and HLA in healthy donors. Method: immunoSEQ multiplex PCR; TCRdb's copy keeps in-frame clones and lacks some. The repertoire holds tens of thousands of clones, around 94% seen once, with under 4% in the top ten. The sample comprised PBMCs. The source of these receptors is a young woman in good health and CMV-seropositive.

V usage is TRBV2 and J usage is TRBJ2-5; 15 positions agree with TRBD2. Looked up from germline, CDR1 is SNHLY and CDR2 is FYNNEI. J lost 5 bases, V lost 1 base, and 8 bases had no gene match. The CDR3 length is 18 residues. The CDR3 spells CASSEEWGLAGGRETQYF. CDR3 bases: TGTGCCAGCAGTGAAGAGTGGGGACTAGCGGGGGGACGGGAGACCCAGTACTTC.

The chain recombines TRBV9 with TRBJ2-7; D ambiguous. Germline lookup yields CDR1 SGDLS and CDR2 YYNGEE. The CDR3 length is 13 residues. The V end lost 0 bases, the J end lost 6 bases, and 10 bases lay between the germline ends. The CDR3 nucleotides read TGTGCCAGCAGCGTAGGGCTTACGGGCGAGCAGTACTTC. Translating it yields CASSVGLTGEQYF.

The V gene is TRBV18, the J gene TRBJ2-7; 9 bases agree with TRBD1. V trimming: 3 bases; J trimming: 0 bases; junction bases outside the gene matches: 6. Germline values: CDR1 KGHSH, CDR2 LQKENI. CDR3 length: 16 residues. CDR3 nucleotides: TGTGCCAGCTCACCCATCGGGACAGGGAGCTCCTACGAGCAGTACTTC. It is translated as CASSPIGTGSSYEQYF.

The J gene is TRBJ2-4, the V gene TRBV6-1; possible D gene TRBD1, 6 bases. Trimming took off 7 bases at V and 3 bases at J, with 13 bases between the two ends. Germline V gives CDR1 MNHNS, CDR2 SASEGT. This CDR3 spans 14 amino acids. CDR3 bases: TGTGCCAGCATGGCAGGGGTGGACAAAAACATTCAGTACTTC. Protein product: CASMAGVDKNIQYF.

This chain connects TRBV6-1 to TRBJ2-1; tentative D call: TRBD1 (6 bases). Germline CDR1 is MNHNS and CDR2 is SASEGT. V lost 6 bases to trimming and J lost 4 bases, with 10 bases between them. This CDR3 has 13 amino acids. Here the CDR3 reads CASRTGQYNEQFF. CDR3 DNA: TGTGCCAGCAGGACAGGCCAATACAATGAGCAGTTCTTC.

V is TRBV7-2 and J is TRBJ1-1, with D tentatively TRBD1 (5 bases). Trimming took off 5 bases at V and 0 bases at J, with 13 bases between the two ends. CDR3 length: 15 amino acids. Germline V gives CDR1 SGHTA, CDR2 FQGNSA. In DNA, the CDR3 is TGTGCCAGCAGCAGTCGTGACAGACTGAACACTGAAGCTTTCTTT. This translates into CASSSRDRLNTEAFF.

Here the CDR3 reads CASVSSFNEQFF. In nucleotides, the CDR3 is TGTGCCAGCGTTAGCAGTTTTAATGAGCAGTTCTTC. The rearrangement joins TRBV7-9 to TRBJ2-1; D is unclear. CDR1 and CDR2 (germline): SEHNR, FQNEAQ (reference sequence). V lost 8 bases and J lost 7, with 12 bases in between. CDR3 size: 12 residues.

The CDR3 DNA reads as TGCGCCAGCAGCCAATATGTGGGGACAGGTGCCGGCGAGCAGTACTTC. Protein sequence: CASSQYVGTGAGEQYF. V gene TRBV4-3 combines with J gene TRBJ2-7, with 8 bases that match TRBD1. The CDR3 spans 16 residues. V was pared by 2 bases and J by 6 bases, with 12 bases of the junction left unmatched. Germline V gene data show CDR1 as LGHNA and CDR2 as YSLEER.

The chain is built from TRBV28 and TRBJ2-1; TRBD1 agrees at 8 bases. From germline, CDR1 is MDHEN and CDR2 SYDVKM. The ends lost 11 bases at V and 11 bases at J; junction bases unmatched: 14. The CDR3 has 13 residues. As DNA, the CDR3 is TGTGCCGTAGGGGGGACAGGACTCCGTCAGCAGTTCTTC. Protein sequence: CAVGGTGLRQQFF.

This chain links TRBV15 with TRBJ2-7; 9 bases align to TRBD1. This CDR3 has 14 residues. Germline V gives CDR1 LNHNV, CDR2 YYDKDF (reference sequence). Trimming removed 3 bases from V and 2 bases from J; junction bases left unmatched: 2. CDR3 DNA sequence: TGTGCCACCAGCAGGGACAGGGGAACCTACGAGCAGTACTTC. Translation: CATSRDRGTYEQYF. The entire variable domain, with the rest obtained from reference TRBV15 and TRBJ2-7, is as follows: DAMVIQNPRYQVTQFGKPVTLSCSQTLNHNVMYWYQQKSSQAPKLLFHYYDKDFNNEADTPDNFQSRRPNTSFCFLDIRSPGLGDTAMYLCATSRDRGTYEQYFGPGTRLTVT.

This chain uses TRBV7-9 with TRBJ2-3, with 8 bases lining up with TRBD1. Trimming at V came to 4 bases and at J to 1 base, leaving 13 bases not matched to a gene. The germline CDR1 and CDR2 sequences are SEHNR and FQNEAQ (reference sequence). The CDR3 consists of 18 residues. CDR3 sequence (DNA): TGTGCCAGCAGCTCCAATCAGGGGGCGAGCGGGCGCACAGATACGCAGTATTTT. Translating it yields CASSSNQGASGRTDTQYF.

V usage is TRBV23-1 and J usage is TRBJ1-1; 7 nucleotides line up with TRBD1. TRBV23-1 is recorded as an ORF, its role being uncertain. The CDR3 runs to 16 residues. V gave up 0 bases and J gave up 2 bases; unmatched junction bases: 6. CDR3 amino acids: CASSQSGDSCNTEAFF. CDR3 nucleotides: TGCGCCAGCAGTCAATCGGGGGACAGTTGTAACACTGAAGCTTTCTTT.

The CDR3 sequence is CASSASMGQGATTEAFF. The CDR3 region has the DNA TGTGCCAGCAGCGCCAGCATGGGACAGGGTGCGACCACTGAAGCTTTCTTT. The V call is TRBV7-6, the J call TRBJ1-1; 9 bases fit TRBD1. Germline V gene data show CDR1 as SGHVS and CDR2 as FNYEAQ. J gave up 4 bases and V 5 bases, and 14 bases lay outside the gene matches. This CDR3 has 17 amino acids.

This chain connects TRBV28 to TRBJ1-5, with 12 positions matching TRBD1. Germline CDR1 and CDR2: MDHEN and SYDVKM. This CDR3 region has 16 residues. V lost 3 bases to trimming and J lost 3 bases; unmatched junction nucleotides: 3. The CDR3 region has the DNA TGTGCCAGCAGTTTGGGGACAGGGGGCCCCAATCAGCCCCAGCATTTT. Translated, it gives CASSLGTGGPNQPQHF. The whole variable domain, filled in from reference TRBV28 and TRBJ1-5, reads DVKVTQSSRYLVKRTGEKVFLECVQDMDHENMFWYRQDPGLGLRLIYFSYDVKMKEKGDIPEGYSVSREKKERFSLILESASTNQTSMYLCASSLGTGGPNQPQHFGDGTRLSIL.

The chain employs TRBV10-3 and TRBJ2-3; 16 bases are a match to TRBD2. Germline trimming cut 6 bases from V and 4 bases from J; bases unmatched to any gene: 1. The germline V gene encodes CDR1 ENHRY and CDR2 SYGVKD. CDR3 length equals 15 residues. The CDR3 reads CAIRGTSGRADTQYF. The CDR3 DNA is TGTGCCATCAGGGGGACTAGCGGGAGGGCAGATACGCAGTATTTT.

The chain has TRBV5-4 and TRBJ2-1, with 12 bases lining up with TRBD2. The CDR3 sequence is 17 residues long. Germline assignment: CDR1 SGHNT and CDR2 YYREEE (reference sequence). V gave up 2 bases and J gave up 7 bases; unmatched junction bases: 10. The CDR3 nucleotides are TGTGCCAGCAGCTTAAAAACACTAGCGGGAGGTATAAATGAGCAGTTCTTC. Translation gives CASSLKTLAGGINEQFF.

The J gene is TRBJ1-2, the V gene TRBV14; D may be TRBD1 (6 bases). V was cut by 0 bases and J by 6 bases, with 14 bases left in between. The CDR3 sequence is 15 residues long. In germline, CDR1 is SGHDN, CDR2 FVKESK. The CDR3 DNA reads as TGTGCCAGCAGCCAAGAAGTGGGGGCGCCCGATGGCTACACCTTC. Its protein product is CASSQEVGAPDGYTF. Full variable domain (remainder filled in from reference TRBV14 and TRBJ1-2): EAGVTQFPSHSVIEKGQTVTLRCDPISGHDNLYWYRRVMGKEIKFLLHFVKESKQDESGMPNNRFLAERTGGTYSTLKVQPAELEDSGVYFCASSQEVGAPDGYTFGSGTRLTVV.

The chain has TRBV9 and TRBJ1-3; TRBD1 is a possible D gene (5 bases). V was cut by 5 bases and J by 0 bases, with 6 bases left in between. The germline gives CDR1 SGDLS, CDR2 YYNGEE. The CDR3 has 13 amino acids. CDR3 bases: TGTGCCAGCAGTCAGGGCTCTGGAAACACCATATATTTT. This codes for CASSQGSGNTIYF. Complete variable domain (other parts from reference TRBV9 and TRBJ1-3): DSGVTQTPKHLITATGQRVTLRCSPRSGDLSVYWYQQSLDQGLQFLIQYYNGEERAKGNILERFSAQQFPDLHSELNLSSLELGDSALYFCASSQGSGNTIYFGEGSWLTVV.

The CDR3: CAISSTGGTEAFF. Written as DNA, the CDR3 is TGTGCCATCAGCTCGACAGGAGGCACTGAAGCTTTCTTT. The chain links TRBV10-3 to TRBJ1-1; D is perhaps TRBD1 (6 bases). Trimming removed 6 bases at V and 4 bases at J, with 12 bases between. This CDR3 has 13 residues. Germline values: CDR1 ENHRY, CDR2 SYGVKD.

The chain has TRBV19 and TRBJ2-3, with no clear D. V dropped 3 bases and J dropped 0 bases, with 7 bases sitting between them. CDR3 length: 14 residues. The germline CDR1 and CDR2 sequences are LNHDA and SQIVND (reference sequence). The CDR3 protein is CASSIQSSTDTQYF. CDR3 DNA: TGTGCCAGTAGTATTCAGTCTAGCACAGATACGCAGTATTTT.

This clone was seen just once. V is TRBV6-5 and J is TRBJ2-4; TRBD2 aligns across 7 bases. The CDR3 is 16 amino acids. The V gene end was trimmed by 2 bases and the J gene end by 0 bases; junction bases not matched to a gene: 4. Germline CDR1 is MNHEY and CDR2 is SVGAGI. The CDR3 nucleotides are TGTGCCAGCAGTTACACGGGCGGGGGAGCCAAAAACATTCAGTACTTC. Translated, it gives CASSYTGGGAKNIQYF.

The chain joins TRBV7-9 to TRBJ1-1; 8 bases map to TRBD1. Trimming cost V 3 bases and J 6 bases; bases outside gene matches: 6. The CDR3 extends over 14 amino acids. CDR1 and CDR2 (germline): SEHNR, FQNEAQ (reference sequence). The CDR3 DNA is TGTGCCAGCAGCTTGACAGGGGAGATCGCTGAAGCTTTCTTT. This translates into CASSLTGEIAEAFF.

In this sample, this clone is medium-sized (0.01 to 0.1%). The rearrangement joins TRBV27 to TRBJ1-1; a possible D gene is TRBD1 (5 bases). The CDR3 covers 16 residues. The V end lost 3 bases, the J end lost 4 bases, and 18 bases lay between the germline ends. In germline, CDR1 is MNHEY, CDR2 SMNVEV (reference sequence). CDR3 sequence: CASSFGMGGGGTEAFF. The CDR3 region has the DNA TGTGCCAGCAGTTTCGGAATGGGGGGAGGCGGCACTGAAGCTTTCTTT.

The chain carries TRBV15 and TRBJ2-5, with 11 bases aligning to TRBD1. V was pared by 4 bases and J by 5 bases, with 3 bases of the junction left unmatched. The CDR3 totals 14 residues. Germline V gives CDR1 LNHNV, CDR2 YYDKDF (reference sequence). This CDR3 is CATSTRDRGETQYF. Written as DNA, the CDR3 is TGTGCCACCAGCACGAGGGACAGGGGGGAGACCCAGTACTTC. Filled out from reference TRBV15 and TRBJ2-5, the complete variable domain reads DAMVIQNPRYQVTQFGKPVTLSCSQTLNHNVMYWYQQKSSQAPKLLFHYYDKDFNNEADTPDNFQSRRPNTSFCFLDIRSPGLGDTAMYLCATSTRDRGETQYFGPGTRLLVL.

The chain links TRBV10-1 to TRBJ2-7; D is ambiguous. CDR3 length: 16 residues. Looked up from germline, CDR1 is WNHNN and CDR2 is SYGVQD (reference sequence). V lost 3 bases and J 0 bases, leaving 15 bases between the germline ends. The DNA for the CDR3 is TGCGCCAGCAGTGACCTCGCCAGCGCGAGCTCCTACGAGCAGTACTTC. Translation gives CASSDLASASSYEQYF.

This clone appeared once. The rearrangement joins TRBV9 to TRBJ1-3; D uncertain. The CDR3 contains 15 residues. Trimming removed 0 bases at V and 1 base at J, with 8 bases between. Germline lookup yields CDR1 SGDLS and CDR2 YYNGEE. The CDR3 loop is CASSVGGSSGNTIYF. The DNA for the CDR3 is TGTGCCAGCAGCGTAGGAGGTAGTTCTGGAAACACCATATATTTT.

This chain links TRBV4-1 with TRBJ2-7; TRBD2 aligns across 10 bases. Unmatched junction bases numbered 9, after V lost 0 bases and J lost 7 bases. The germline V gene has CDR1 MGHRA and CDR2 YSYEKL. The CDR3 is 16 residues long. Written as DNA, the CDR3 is TGCGCCAGCAGCCAAGATGGCCTAGCGGGGGTGGGGGAGCAGTACTTC. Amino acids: CASSQDGLAGVGEQYF.

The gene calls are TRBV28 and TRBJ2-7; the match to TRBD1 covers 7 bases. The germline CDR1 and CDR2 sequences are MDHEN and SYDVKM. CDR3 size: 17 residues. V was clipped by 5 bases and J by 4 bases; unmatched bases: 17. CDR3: CASSPTPHRGMSYEQYF. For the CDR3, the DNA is TGTGCCAGCAGTCCGACGCCCCACAGGGGAATGAGTTACGAGCAGTACTTC.

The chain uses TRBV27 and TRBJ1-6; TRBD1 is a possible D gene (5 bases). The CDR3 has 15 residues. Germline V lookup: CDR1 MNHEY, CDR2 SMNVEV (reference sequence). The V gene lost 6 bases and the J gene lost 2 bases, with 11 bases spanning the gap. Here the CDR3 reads CASRETATYNSPLHF. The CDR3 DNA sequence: TGTGCCAGCAGGGAGACAGCTACCTATAATTCACCCCTCCACTTT.

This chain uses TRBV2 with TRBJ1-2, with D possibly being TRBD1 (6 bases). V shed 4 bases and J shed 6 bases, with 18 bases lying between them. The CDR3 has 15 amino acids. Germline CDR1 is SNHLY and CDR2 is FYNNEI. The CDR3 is CASSVIQGGVNGYTF. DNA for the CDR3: TGTGCCAGCAGTGTAATACAGGGTGGGGTGAATGGCTACACCTTC.